Listed below are T cell receptor beta chains from one sample, sequenced in a study of cytomegalovirus exposure and HLA in healthy donors. Only in-frame clones appear in the TCRdb table, and some are missing; sequencing was by immunoSEQ multiplex PCR. Here the sample spans roughly 120,000 clones, roughly 80% being singletons. Sample: PBMCs. The receptors shown here come from a woman between 35 and 50 years old in good health and CMV-seropositive. CDR3s leave out the opening cysteine and the closing phenylalanine or tryptophan.

TRBV7-9	TRBJ2-5	ASAAEETQY
TRBV7-9	TRBJ2-5	ASSFLRDTRGQETQY
TRBV9	TRBJ1-2	ASSVGGIGSNYGYT
TRBV18	TRBJ1-5	ASSQATGASNQPQH
TRBV4-2	TRBJ2-5	ASSQDGTSGGQTQY
TRBV7-3	TRBJ2-5	ASSLGTSLETQY
TRBV7-9	TRBJ1-1	ASSTWAGGLNTEAF
TRBV11-3	TRBJ2-5	ASSPTSGGASWETQY
TRBV7-3	TRBJ2-1	ASSPPGQGAFEQF
TRBV11-2	TRBJ2-3	ASSLGRTDTQY
TRBV5-6	TRBJ2-5	ASSQQGIETQY
TRBV10-2	TRBJ2-1	ASSVAGRDEQF
TRBV6-1	TRBJ1-3	ASSEGRAAGNTIY
TRBV15	TRBJ1-1	ATRAGTGVWLGTEAF
TRBV9	TRBJ2-3	ASSEGGLERDTQY
TRBV7-2	TRBJ2-2	ASSPRAGVRTGELF
TRBV15	TRBJ1-4	ATSPGYEKLF
TRBV11-3	TRBJ2-4	ASSLGGGENIQY
TRBV27	TRBJ2-2	ASSPRTSAANTGELF
TRBV5-8	TRBJ2-1	ASSPGLAGVAYNEQF
TRBV5-4	TRBJ2-5	ASSLAKTSGRVGSETQY
TRBV4-3	-	ASSQWQGVYEQY
TRBV5-1	TRBJ1-1	ASSSGQSTEAF
TRBV7-9	TRBJ1-5	ASSLGDTHQPQH
TRBV27	TRBJ1-2	ASVQEDGTGNSNYGYT
TRBV5-1	TRBJ2-3	ASTPVEATDTQY
TRBV19	TRBJ1-4	ASLGFGRNEKLF
TRBV25-1	TRBJ1-3	ASAPGQGMSTIY
TRBV20-1	TRBJ1-1	SAGGNTEAF
TRBV11-2	TRBJ1-6	ASSLGLQGSPLH
TRBV11-1	TRBJ2-1	ASRQDRDRAANEQF
TRBV5-1	TRBJ2-2	ASSFRLAGSNTGELF
TRBV9	TRBJ2-1	ASSVKAGDNEQF
TRBV5-6	TRBJ2-1	ASSVRYNEQF
TRBV5-4	TRBJ1-1	ASSLRKRQGVSAF
TRBV2	TRBJ2-3	ASKRDQGEADTQY
TRBV15	TRBJ2-3	ATSRDLSLAGVIDTQY
TRBV7-9	TRBJ2-6	ASSFRRDSYSGANVLT
TRBV9	TRBJ2-4	ASSPTAGPKNIQY
TRBV2	TRBJ2-3	ASSERLAFSTDTQY
TRBV19	TRBJ2-7	ASSIASGDPYEQY
TRBV7-2	TRBJ2-5	ASSPNQQKIQETQY
TRBV9	TRBJ2-3	ASSVTGTSVDTQY
TRBV29-1	TRBJ2-3	SVEGGQGYPTDTQY
TRBV29-1	TRBJ1-2	SVGETGSGGYT
TRBV23-1	TRBJ2-5	ASSQGQLETQY
TRBV5-1	TRBJ1-5	ASSLGANQPQH
TRBV6-5	TRBJ2-3	ASRPGQLSTDTQY
TRBV9	TRBJ2-3	ASSVEGGAGTDTQY
TRBV5-4	TRBJ1-5	ASSPGTGAHQPQH